There are a few counts of the clone carrying this TCR beta chain. Its antigen is as yet unknown. The CDR3 is 16 residues long. V gave up 5 bases and J gave up 2 bases; unmatched junction bases: 11. Germline CDR1 SGHVS, CDR2 FNYEAQ. The sample comes from a study of early T cells in non-severe SARS-CoV-2 infection. TCRdb ran MiXCR on the 5' RACE reads and lists one entry per CDR3 protein. This table holds 85,000 to 100,000 distinct CDR3 sequences, 13% found once. Study conclusions and caveats: Anti-spike CD8 responses were favored in VDJdb matching, and private and CD4 specificities were missed.

The TCR originated in an adult who was a healthcare worker with PCR-confirmed SARS-CoV-2 infection or an uninfected control (not recorded which). The sample consisted of whole blood. This sequence joins TRBV7-6 and TRBJ2-5; 7 positions match TRBD1. CDR3 in DNA: TGTGCCAGCAGCCGCGGAACAGGGGTGGAACAAGAGACCCAGTACTTC. Translated, it gives CASSRGTGVEQETQYF.